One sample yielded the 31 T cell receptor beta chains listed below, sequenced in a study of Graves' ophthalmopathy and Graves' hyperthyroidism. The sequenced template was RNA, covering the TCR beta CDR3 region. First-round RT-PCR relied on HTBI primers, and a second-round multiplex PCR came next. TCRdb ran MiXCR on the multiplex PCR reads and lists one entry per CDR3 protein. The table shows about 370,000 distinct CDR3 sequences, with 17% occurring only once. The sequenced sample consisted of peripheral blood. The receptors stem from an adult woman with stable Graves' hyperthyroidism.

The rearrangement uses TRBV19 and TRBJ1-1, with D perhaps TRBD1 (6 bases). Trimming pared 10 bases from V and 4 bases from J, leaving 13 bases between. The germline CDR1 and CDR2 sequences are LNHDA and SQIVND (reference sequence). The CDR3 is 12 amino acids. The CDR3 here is CATAQGGTEAFF. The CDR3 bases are TGTGCCACTGCACAGGGCGGCACTGAAGCTTTCTTT.

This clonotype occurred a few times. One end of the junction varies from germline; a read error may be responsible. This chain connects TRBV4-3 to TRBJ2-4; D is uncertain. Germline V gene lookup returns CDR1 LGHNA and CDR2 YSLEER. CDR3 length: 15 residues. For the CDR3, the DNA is TGCGCCAGCAGCCAAGATGGCTGGGTGGGAAACATTAAGTACTTC. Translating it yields CASSQDGWVGNIKYF.

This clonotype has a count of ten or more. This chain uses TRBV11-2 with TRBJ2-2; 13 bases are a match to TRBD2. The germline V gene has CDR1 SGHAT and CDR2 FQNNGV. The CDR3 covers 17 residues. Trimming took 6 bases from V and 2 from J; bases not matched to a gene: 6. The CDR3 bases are TGTGCCAGCAGGCGACTAGCGGGAGGTTTAAACACCGGGGAGCTGTTTTTT. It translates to CASRRLAGGLNTGELFF.

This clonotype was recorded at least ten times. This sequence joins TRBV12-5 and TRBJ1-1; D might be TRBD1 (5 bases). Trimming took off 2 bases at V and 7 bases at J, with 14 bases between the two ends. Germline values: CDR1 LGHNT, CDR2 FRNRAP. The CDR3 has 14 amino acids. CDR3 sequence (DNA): TGTGCTAGTGGTTTGCTCGGGGCGGGGGGTGAAGCTTTCTTT. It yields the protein CASGLLGAGGEAFF.

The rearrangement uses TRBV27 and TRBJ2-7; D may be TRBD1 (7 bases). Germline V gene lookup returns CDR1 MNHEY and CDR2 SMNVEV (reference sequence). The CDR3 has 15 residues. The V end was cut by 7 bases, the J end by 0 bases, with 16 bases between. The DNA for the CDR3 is TGTGCCAGCACCCCGGACAGGACTAACTCCTACGAGCAGTACTTC. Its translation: CASTPDRTNSYEQYF.

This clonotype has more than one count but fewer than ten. This chain's CDR3 is CASSPAEYSYEQYF. As DNA, the CDR3 is TGTGCCAGCTCACCCGCTGAGTACTCCTACGAGCAGTACTTC. V gene TRBV18 combines with J gene TRBJ2-7; D is ambiguous. Trimming stripped 3 bases from V and 0 bases from J, with 9 bases between. Germline values: CDR1 KGHSH, CDR2 LQKENI. The CDR3 runs 14 residues.

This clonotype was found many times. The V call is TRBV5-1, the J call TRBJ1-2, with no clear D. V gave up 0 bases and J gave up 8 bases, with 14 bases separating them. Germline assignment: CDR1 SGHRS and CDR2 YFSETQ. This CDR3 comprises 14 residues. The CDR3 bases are TGCGCCAGCAGCTTGGCCAGCCCAGGAGGGGGCTACACCTTC. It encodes CASSLASPGGGYTF.

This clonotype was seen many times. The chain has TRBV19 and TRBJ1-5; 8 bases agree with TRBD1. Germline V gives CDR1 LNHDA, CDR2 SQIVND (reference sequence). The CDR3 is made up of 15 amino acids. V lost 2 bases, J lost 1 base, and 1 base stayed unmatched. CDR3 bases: TGTGCCAGTAGTATACGGGACAGGAGCAATCAGCCCCAGCATTTT. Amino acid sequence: CASSIRDRSNQPQHF.

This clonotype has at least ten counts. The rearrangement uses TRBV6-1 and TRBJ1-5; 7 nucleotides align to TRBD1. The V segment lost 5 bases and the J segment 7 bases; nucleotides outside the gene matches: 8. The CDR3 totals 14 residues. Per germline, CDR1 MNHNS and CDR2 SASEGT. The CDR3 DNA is TGTGCCAGCAGTCAAGGACAGGTGAAACAGCCCCAGCATTTT. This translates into CASSQGQVKQPQHF.

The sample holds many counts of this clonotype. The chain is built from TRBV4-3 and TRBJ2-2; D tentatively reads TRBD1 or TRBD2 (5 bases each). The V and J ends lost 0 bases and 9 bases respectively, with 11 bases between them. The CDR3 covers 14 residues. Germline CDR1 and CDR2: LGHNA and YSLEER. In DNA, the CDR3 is TGCGCCAGCAGCCAAGATTTGTGGGGACGGGAGCTGTTTTTT. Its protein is CASSQDLWGRELFF.

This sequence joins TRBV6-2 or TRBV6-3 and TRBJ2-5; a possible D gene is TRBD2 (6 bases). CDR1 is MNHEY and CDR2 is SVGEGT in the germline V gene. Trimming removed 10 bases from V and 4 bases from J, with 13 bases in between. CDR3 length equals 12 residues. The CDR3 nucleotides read TGTGCCACGGACTACGCCGGAGAGACCCAGTACTTC. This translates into CATDYAGETQYF.

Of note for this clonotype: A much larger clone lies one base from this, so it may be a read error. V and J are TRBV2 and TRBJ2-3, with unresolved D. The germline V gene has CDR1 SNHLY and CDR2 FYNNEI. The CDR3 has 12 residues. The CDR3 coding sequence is TGTGTCAGCAGTGAGGCCGCAGATACGCAGTATTTT. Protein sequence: CVSSEAADTQYF.

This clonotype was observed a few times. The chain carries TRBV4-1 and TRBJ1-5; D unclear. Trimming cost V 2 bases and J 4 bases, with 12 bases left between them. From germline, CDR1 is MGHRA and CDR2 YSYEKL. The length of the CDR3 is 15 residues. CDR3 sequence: CASSQNALSNQPQHF. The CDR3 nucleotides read TGCGCCAGCAGCCAAAACGCCTTATCAAATCAGCCCCAGCATTTT.

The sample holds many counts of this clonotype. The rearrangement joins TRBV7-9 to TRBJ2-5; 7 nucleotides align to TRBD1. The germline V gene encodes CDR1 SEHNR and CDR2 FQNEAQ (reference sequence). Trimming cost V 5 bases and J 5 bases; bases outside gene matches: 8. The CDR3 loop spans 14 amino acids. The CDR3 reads CASSPQGVRETQYF. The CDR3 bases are TGTGCCAGCAGCCCTCAGGGGGTAAGGGAGACCCAGTACTTC. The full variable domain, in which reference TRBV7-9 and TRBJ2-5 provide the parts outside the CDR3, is DTGVSQNPRHKITKRGQNVTFRCDPISEHNRLYWYRQTLGQGPEFLTYFQNEAQLEKSRLLSDRFSAERPKGSFSTLEIQRTEQGDSAMYLCASSPQGVRETQYFGPGTRLLVL.

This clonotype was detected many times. CDR3 nucleotides: TGTGCCAGCAGTAGACCAGACAGGGAACGGGATGGCTACACCTTC. Protein: CASSRPDRERDGYTF. The V and J genes are TRBV28 and TRBJ1-2, with 7 bases matching TRBD1. V shed 5 bases, J shed 6 bases, and the junction held 12 bases outside the gene matches. CDR3 size: 15 residues. The germline gives CDR1 MDHEN, CDR2 SYDVKM.

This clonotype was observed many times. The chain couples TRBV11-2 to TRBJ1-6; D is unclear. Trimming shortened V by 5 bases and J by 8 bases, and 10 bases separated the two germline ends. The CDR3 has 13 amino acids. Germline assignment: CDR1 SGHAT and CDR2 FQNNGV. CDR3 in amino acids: CASSGKLDSPLHF. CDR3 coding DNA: TGTGCCAGCAGCGGAAAGTTAGATTCACCCCTCCACTTT.

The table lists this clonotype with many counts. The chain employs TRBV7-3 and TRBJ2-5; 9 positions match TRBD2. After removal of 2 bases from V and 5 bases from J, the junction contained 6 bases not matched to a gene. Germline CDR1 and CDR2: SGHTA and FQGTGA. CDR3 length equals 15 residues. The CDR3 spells CASSLGLARQETQYF. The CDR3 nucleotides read TGTGCCAGCAGCTTAGGACTAGCGCGTCAGGAGACCCAGTACTTC.

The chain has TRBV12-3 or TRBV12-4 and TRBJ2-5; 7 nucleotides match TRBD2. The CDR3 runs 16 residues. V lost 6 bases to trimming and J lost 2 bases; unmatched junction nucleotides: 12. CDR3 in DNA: TGTGCCAGCAGCCGCCCGGAGTGGCGGGGGCAAGAGACCCAGTACTTC. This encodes CASSRPEWRGQETQYF.

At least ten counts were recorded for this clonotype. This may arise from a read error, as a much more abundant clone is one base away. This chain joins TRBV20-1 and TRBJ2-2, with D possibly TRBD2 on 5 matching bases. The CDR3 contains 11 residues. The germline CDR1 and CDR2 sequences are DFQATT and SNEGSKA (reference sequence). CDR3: CSAQLNGELCF. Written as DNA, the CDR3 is TGCAGTGCTCAACTCAACGGGGAGCTGTGTTTT.

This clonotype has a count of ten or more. CDR3 DNA sequence: TGCAGTGCCAATAGCGGGACGGTCGAGCAGTACTTC. Its translation is CSANSGTVEQYF. The rearrangement links TRBV20-1 to TRBJ2-7, with 8 positions matching TRBD2. Germline lookup yields CDR1 DFQATT and CDR2 SNEGSKA (reference sequence). CDR3 length: 12 amino acids. V lost 6 bases and J lost 6; bases outside the gene matches: 7.

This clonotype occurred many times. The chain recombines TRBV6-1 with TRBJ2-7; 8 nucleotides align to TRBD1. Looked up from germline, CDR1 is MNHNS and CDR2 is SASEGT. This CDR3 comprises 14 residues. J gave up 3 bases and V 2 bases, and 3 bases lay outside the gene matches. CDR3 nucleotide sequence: TGTGCCAGCAGTGAATATACAGGGGGCTACGAGCAGTACTTC. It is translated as CASSEYTGGYEQYF.

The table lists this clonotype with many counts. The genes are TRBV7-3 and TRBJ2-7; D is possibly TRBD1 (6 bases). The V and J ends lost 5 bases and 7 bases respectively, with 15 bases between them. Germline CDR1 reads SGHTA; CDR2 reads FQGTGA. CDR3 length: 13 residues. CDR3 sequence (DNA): TGTGCCAGCAGCGGGACACATGGGGGAGAGCAGTACTTC. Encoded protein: CASSGTHGGEQYF.

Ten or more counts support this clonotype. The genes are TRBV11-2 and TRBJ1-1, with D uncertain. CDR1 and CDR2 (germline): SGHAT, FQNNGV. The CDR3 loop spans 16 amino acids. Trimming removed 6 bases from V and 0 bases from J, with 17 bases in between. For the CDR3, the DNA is TGTGCCAGCAGTGATAGTGGGAAAGCCATGAACACTGAAGCTTTCTTT. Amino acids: CASSDSGKAMNTEAFF.

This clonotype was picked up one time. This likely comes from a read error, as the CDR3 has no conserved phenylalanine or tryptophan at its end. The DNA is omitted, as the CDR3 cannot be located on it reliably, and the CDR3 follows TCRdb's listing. CDR3 amino acids: CASSQVRGGPQQL. V and J are TRBV4-1 and TRBJ1-5; the tabulated D call, TRBD1, remains unverified against the DNA. In germline, CDR1 is MGHRA, CDR2 YSYEKL. The CDR3 totals 13 residues, both ends included.

The CDR3 coding sequence is TGCAGTGCTAGGAACAAACAGGGGGCGACTGAAGCTTTCTTT. Its translation: CSARNKQGATEAFF. The chain recombines TRBV20-1 with TRBJ1-1, with 9 bases identical to TRBD1. V shed 3 bases and J 5 bases; nucleotides not matched to a gene: 7. The CDR3 runs 14 residues. In germline, CDR1 is DFQATT, CDR2 SNEGSKA (reference sequence).

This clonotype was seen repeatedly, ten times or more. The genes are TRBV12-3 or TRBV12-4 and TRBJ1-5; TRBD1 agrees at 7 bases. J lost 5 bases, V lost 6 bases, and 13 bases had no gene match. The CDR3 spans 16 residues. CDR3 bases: TGTGCCAGCAGCTATTCCGACAGGGATGGCGATCAGCCCCAGCATTTT. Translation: CASSYSDRDGDQPQHF.

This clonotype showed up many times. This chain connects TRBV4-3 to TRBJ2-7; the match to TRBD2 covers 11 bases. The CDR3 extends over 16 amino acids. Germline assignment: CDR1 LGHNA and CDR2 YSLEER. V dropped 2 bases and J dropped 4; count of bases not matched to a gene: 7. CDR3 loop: CASSQSGTSGPYEQYF. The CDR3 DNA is TGCGCCAGCAGCCAATCCGGGACTAGCGGACCTTACGAGCAGTACTTC.

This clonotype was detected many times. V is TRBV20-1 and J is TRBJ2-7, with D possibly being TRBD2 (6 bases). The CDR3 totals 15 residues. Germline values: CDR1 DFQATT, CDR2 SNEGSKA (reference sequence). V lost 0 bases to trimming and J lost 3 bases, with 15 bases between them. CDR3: CSARDQAGELYEQYF. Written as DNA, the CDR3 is TGCAGTGCTAGAGATCAAGCGGGCGAGCTCTACGAGCAGTACTTC.

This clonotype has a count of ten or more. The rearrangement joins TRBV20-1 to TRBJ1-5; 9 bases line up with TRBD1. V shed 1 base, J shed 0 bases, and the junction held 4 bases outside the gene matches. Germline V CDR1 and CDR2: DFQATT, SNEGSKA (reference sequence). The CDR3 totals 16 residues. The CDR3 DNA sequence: TGCAGTGCTAGAGCTAGGACAGGGGATAGCAATCAGCCCCAGCATTTT. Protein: CSARARTGDSNQPQHF.

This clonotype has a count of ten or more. CDR3 sequence: CASSPGGRGSPSTDTQYF. The CDR3 DNA reads as TGTGCCAGCAGCCCCGGTGGTAGGGGCAGCCCTAGCACAGATACGCAGTATTTT. This chain uses TRBV4-2 with TRBJ2-3; weak D call: TRBD1 (5 bases). From germline, CDR1 is LGHNA and CDR2 YNFKEQ. The length of the CDR3 is 18 residues. V was shortened by 4 bases and J by 0 bases, with 20 bases between the two germline ends.

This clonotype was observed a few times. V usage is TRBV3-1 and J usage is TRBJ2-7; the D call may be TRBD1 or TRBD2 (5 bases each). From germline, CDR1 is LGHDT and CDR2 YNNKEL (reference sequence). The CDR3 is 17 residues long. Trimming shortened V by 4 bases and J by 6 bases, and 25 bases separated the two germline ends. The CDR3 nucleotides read TGTGCCAGCAGCCCTCGAGAGGGGATCCCCCTTTCGGGCGAGCAGTACTTC. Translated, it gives CASSPREGIPLSGEQYF.